The 21 T cell receptor beta chains in this list originate from one sample, sequenced in a study of technical replicates of blood from a handful of donors. Some clones are missing from TCRdb's copy, which holds only in-frame ones; the method was immunoSEQ multiplex PCR. The sample contains fewer than 100,000 clones, 80% to 95% of which appear only once. What was sequenced was T cells isolated from PBMCs. All receptors come from a human donor in good health.

This chain uses TRBV5-1 with TRBJ2-3, with D unclear. Trimming stripped 5 bases from V and 0 bases from J, with 7 bases between. The CDR3 has 13 residues. Germline values: CDR1 SGHRS, CDR2 YFSETQ. The CDR3 DNA reads TGCGCCAGCAGAGAGGATAGCACAGATACGCAGTATTTT. It encodes CASREDSTDTQYF. Full variable domain (remainder filled in from reference TRBV5-1 and TRBJ2-3): KAGVTQTPRYLIKTRGQQVTLSCSPISGHRSVSWYQQTPGQGLQFLFEYFSETQRNKGNFPGRFSGRQFSNSRSEMNVSTLELGDSALYLCASREDSTDTQYFGPGTRLTVL.

CDR3 sequence (DNA): TGTGCCAGCAGCTTTCCCTTATACACCGGGGAGCTGTTTTTT. Amino acids: CASSFPLYTGELFF. The chain combines TRBV11-2 with TRBJ2-2; D ambiguous. The CDR3 loop spans 14 amino acids. Trimming took off 3 bases at V and 3 bases at J, with 8 bases between the two ends. Germline CDR1 and CDR2: SGHAT and FQNNGV.

The V gene is TRBV7-8, the J gene TRBJ1-1, with a possible D match to TRBD1 (6 bases). Trimming stripped 1 base from V and 1 base from J, with 7 bases between. There are 14 residues in the CDR3. Per the germline V gene, CDR1 is SGHVS and CDR2 is FQNEAQ. DNA for the CDR3: TGTGCCAGCAGCTTAGGACAGGAGAACACTGAAGCTTTCTTT. Translated: CASSLGQENTEAFF.

V usage is TRBV5-1 and J usage is TRBJ2-2; 8 nucleotides match TRBD2. Germline CDR1 SGHRS, CDR2 YFSETQ. V trimming: 4 bases; J trimming: 3 bases; junction bases outside the gene matches: 5. CDR3 length: 15 residues. The CDR3 coding sequence is TGCGCCAGCAGCCCCAGCGGGGGCTACACCGGGGAGCTGTTTTTT. The encoded protein is CASSPSGGYTGELFF. The full variable domain, completed using reference TRBV5-1 and TRBJ2-2, is KAGVTQTPRYLIKTRGQQVTLSCSPISGHRSVSWYQQTPGQGLQFLFEYFSETQRNKGNFPGRFSGRQFSNSRSEMNVSTLELGDSALYLCASSPSGGYTGELFFGEGSRLTVL.

V and J are TRBV5-1 and TRBJ2-5; 7 bases line up with TRBD2. This CDR3 is built from 17 residues. Looked up from germline, CDR1 is SGHRS and CDR2 is YFSETQ. After removal of 0 bases from V and 0 bases from J, the junction contained 8 bases not matched to a gene. CDR3 sequence (DNA): TGCGCCAGCAGCTTGGCCCAGGGCCTAGCGGACCAAGAGACCCAGTACTTC. Translation gives CASSLAQGLADQETQYF.

The V gene is TRBV21-1, the J gene TRBJ2-4; the D call of TRBD1 is as the table states it, not checked on the DNA. TRBV21-1 is a listed pseudogene. CDR3 length: 13 residues. CDR3 protein: CARSGQNKNIQYF. For the CDR3, the DNA is TGTGCCAGATCGGGACAAAACAAAAACATTCAGTACTTC.

J is TRBJ1-1 and V is TRBV7-9; D gene ambiguous. The germline V and J ends were trimmed by 0 bases and 1 base, with 6 bases remaining between them. This CDR3 is built from 14 residues. The germline V gene encodes CDR1 SEHNR and CDR2 FQNEAQ (reference sequence). The CDR3 spells CASSLASTNTEAFF. CDR3 bases: TGTGCCAGCAGCTTAGCTAGTACGAACACTGAAGCTTTCTTT.

The chain uses TRBV7-6 and TRBJ2-7; D not certain. The V and J ends lost 3 bases and 0 bases respectively, with 9 bases between them. In germline, CDR1 is SGHVS, CDR2 FNYEAQ. The CDR3 consists of 14 residues. The CDR3: CASSFGSFSYEQYF. The CDR3 DNA reads as TGTGCCAGCAGCTTCGGGTCCTTCTCCTACGAGCAGTACTTC.

This clone was observed a handful of times. V usage is TRBV30 and J usage is TRBJ1-1; weak D call: TRBD1 (6 bases). Germline V gives CDR1 GTSNPN, CDR2 SVGIG (reference sequence). CDR3 length: 15 amino acids. V shed 5 bases and J shed 0 bases, with 16 bases lying between them. The CDR3 region has the DNA TGTGCCTGGTGGACAGCTCGGGTAATGAACACTGAAGCTTTCTTT. Its translation is CAWWTARVMNTEAFF.

J is TRBJ2-5 and V is TRBV5-6, with a possible D match to TRBD1 (5 bases). The CDR3 has 16 amino acids. Trimming stripped 4 bases from V and 5 bases from J, with 21 bases between. The germline V gene encodes CDR1 SGHDT and CDR2 YYEEEE. CDR3 region: CASSPLTAGPFETQYF. The DNA of the CDR3 is TGTGCCAGCAGCCCGTTGACAGCCGGGCCGTTCGAGACCCAGTACTTC.

The sample holds one count of this clone. The J gene is TRBJ2-5, the V gene TRBV5-1; 15 positions agree with TRBD2. This CDR3 has 18 amino acids. V lost 4 bases to trimming and J lost 3 bases; unmatched junction nucleotides: 10. Germline V CDR1 and CDR2: SGHRS, YFSETQ. In DNA form, the CDR3 reads TGCGCCAGCAGCAACGGACTAGCGGGAGGGCCAGGGGAAGAGACCCAGTACTTC. Translated, it gives CASSNGLAGGPGEETQYF.

This clone has only one observation. The chain links TRBV2 to TRBJ2-4, with D maybe TRBD1 (6 bases). The CDR3 is 14 residues long. Germline loops: CDR1 SNHLY, CDR2 FYNNEI. Trimming stripped 11 bases from V and 7 bases from J, with 21 bases between. This CDR3 reads CAGARDTTPNIQYF. In DNA form, the CDR3 reads TGTGCCGGGGCCCGGGACACGACCCCCAACATTCAGTACTTC.

Only one count was recorded for this clone. The chain couples TRBV19 to TRBJ2-2; weak D call: TRBD1 (6 bases). V dropped 5 bases and J dropped 6 bases, with 13 bases sitting between them. The germline V gene encodes CDR1 LNHDA and CDR2 SQIVND (reference sequence). The CDR3 spans 14 residues. CDR3 residues: CASSVGHGAGELFF. As DNA, the CDR3 is TGTGCCAGTAGTGTGGGACATGGGGCCGGGGAGCTGTTTTTT.

The chain employs TRBV6-1 and TRBJ2-6; a possible D gene is TRBD1 (6 bases). From germline, CDR1 is MNHNS and CDR2 SASEGT. The CDR3 runs to 14 residues. The V gene lost 6 bases and the J gene lost 4 bases, with 10 bases spanning the gap. CDR3 bases: TGTGCCAGCAGAACAGGGTTCGGGGCCAACGTCCTGACTTTC. Translating gives CASRTGFGANVLTF.

V gene TRBV6-5 combines with J gene TRBJ1-1; D is uncertain. The CDR3 contains 14 residues. Germline CDR1 is MNHEY and CDR2 is SVGAGI. The V end lost 6 bases, the J end lost 2 bases, and 13 bases lay between the germline ends. CDR3 nucleotides: TGTGCCAGCAGCGCCCCGGGAGCTAACACTGAAGCTTTCTTT. Amino acids: CASSAPGANTEAFF.

V gene TRBV6-1 combines with J gene TRBJ2-5, with no clear D. V lost 1 base and J 3 bases, leaving 12 bases between the germline ends. The CDR3 is 15 amino acids. CDR1 and CDR2 from the germline V gene are MNHNS and SASEGT. The CDR3 bases are TGTGCCAGCAGTGAAGTATCTGTTGTTAAAGAGACCCAGTACTTC. Its translation is CASSEVSVVKETQYF.

The rearrangement links TRBV7-9 to TRBJ2-1; 12 bases match TRBD2. The length of the CDR3 is 18 residues. Unmatched junction bases numbered 14, after V lost 6 bases and J lost 5 bases. CDR1 is SEHNR, CDR2 FQNEAQ, per germline (reference sequence). As DNA, the CDR3 is TGTGCCAGCAGTTCCGGGACTAGCGGGTCCGGGGGCCACAATGAGCAGTTCTTC. Protein sequence: CASSSGTSGSGGHNEQFF.

This rearrangement joins TRBV27 to TRBJ1-4; 8 positions agree with TRBD1. The CDR3 totals 14 residues. Trimming took 7 bases from V and 8 from J; bases not matched to a gene: 9. The V gene's germline CDR1 is MNHEY and CDR2 SMNVEV (reference sequence). In nucleotides, the CDR3 is TGTGCCAGCAATCACCAGGGGGCTGGGGAAAAACTGTTTTTT. It encodes CASNHQGAGEKLFF.

The V gene is TRBV20-1, the J gene TRBJ2-5; a weak D match, TRBD2 (5 bases). Between the trimmed V and J ends, which lost 3 bases and 3 bases, there was a span of 5 bases. Germline lookup yields CDR1 DFQATT and CDR2 SNEGSKA (reference sequence). The CDR3 is 11 residues long. The CDR3 DNA follows: TGCAGTGCTAGCGGGAAAGAGACCCAGTACTTC. Amino acids: CSASGKETQYF.

This chain connects TRBV5-1 to TRBJ2-7; TRBD1 matches at 8 bases. CDR1 is SGHRS, CDR2 YFSETQ, per germline. The CDR3 is 15 amino acids. Trimming at V came to 3 bases and at J to 1 base, leaving 6 bases not matched to a gene. CDR3 DNA: TGCGCCAGCAGCTGGGCTCAGGGGGCTTCCTACGAGCAGTACTTC. Protein: CASSWAQGASYEQYF.

The CDR3 DNA reads TGTGCCAGCAGCCAAAGGAATATTTTGGGCGGGCAGACATTCCGAGGGGAGCAGTACTTC. It is translated as CASSQRNILGGQTFRGEQYF. V is TRBV14 and J is TRBJ2-7; perhaps TRBD2 as D (5 bases). The CDR3 has 20 amino acids. CDR1 and CDR2 from the germline V gene are SGHDN and FVKESK. Trimming stripped 2 bases from V and 7 bases from J, with 33 bases between.